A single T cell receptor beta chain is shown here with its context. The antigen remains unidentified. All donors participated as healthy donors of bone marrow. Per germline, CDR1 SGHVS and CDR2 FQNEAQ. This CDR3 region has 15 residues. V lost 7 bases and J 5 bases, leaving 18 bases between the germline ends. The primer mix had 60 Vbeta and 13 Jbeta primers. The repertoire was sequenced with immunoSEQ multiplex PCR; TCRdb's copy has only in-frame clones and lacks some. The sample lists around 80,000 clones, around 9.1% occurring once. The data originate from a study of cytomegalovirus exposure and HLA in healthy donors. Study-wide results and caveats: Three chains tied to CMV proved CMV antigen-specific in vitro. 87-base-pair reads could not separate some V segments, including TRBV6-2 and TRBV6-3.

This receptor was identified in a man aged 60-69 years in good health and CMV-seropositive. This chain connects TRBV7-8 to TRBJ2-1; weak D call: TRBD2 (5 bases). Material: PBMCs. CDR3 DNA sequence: TGTGCCAGCATCCCTCGGAGGCGGAGAGACAATGAGCAGTTCTTC. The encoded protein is CASIPRRRRDNEQFF.